The 8 T cell receptor beta chains below were found in one sample sequenced in a study of T cell changes during pregnancy in multiple sclerosis. Clones were sequenced by immunoSEQ multiplex PCR, and TCRdb holds only the in-frame ones, with some missing. The repertoire has tens of thousands of clones, 92% of them found once; the top ten carry approximately 1.9%. Sequenced here: peripheral blood, sampled after pregnancy. The origin of the receptors is a female donor with multiple sclerosis, enrolled in a pregnancy study.

The chain couples TRBV7-6 to TRBJ2-5; D ambiguous. Looked up from germline, CDR1 is SGHVS and CDR2 is FNYEAQ. There are 15 residues in the CDR3. V was trimmed by 0 bases and J by 2 bases, leaving 10 bases between them. In nucleotides, the CDR3 is TGTGCCAGCAGCTTAGCCCTGCTAGAACAAGAGACCCAGTACTTC. It encodes CASSLALLEQETQYF.

This chain connects TRBV5-1 to TRBJ2-2, with 7 bases identical to TRBD2. V dropped 4 bases and J dropped 2; count of bases not matched to a gene: 8. This CDR3 contains 16 residues. Germline V gene lookup returns CDR1 SGHRS and CDR2 YFSETQ. CDR3 bases: TGCGCCAGCAGCGGTCGGGGGGATAGTAACACCGGGGAGCTGTTTTTT. It encodes CASSGRGDSNTGELFF.

The chain couples TRBV6-1 to TRBJ2-7; 7 bases fit TRBD1. The trim removed 6 bases at V and 6 bases at J, leaving 11 bases unmatched. CDR1 and CDR2 from the germline V gene are MNHNS and SASEGT. CDR3 length equals 14 residues. The chain's CDR3 is CASRGLGQPGEQYF. DNA of the CDR3: TGTGCCAGCAGGGGGTTGGGACAGCCCGGCGAGCAGTACTTC.

CDR3 sequence: CASTPPGKRWGQPQHF. For the CDR3, the DNA is TGTGCCAGCACTCCCCCAGGGAAACGATGGGGTCAGCCCCAGCATTTT. J is TRBJ1-5 and V is TRBV21-1; the table assigns TRBD1, which was not confirmed against the DNA. TRBV21-1 is tagged as a pseudogene. This CDR3 has 16 residues.

The V and J genes are TRBV21-1 and TRBJ2-3; the D call of TRBD2 is as the table states it, not checked on the DNA. TRBV21-1 is listed as a pseudogene. The CDR3 consists of 15 residues. CDR3: CASSFAGGGSDTQYF. The CDR3 DNA is TGTGCCAGCAGCTTCGCCGGGGGGGGATCAGATACGCAGTATTTT.

The J gene is TRBJ2-3, the V gene TRBV7-9, with 10 bases identical to TRBD2. Germline V gene lookup returns CDR1 SEHNR and CDR2 FQNEAQ (reference sequence). J lost 0 bases, V lost 5 bases, and 2 bases had no gene match. The CDR3 contains 15 residues. The CDR3 DNA follows: TGTGCCAGCAGCCATAGCGGGGGGAGCACAGATACGCAGTATTTT. This gives the protein CASSHSGGSTDTQYF.

The rearrangement joins TRBV19 to TRBJ2-7, with TRBD1 identical over 10 bases. The length of the CDR3 is 16 residues. Germline V gives CDR1 LNHDA, CDR2 SQIVND (reference sequence). J gave up 2 bases and V 6 bases, and 10 bases lay outside the gene matches. CDR3 loop: CASSPPTGGGPYEQYF. The CDR3 DNA follows: TGTGCCAGTAGCCCTCCGACAGGGGGCGGCCCCTACGAGCAGTACTTC.

This rearrangement joins TRBV6-5 to TRBJ1-2; D may be TRBD1 (6 bases). V was cut by 6 bases and J by 10 bases, with 15 bases left in between. Germline loops: CDR1 MNHEY, CDR2 SVGAGI. The CDR3 covers 12 residues. The CDR3 region has the DNA TGTGCCAGCAGACCCCCGGACAGATACTACACCTTC. Translation: CASRPPDRYYTF.